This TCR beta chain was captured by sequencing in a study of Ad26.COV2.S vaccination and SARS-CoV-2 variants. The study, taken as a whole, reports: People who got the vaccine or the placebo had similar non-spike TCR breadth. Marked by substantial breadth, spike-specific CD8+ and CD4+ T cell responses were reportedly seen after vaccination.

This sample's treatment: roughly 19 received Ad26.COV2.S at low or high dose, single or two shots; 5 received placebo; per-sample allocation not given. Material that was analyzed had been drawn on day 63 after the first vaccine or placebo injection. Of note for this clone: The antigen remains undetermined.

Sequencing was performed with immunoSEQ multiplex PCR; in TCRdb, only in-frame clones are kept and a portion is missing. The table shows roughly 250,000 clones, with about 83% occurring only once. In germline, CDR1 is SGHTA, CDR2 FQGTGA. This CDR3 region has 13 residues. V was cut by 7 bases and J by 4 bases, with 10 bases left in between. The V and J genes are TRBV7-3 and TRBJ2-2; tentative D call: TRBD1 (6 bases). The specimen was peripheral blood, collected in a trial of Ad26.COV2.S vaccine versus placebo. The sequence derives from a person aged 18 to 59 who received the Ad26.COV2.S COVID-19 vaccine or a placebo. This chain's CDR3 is CASKAGATGELFF. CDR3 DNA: TGTGCCAGCAAGGCAGGGGCCACCGGGGAGCTGTTTTTT.